At least ten counts were recorded for the clone carrying this TCR beta chain. These data come from a study of beta chain features in type 1 diabetes. What was sequenced were expressed TCRB transcripts, since all of the isolated RNA had been reverse transcribed. Using immunoSEQ multiplex PCR, the repertoire was profiled, and TCRdb retains in-frame clones only, with some absent. The repertoire includes 300,000 to 350,000 clones, roughly 8% of them detected once, and less than 0.45% sits in the top ten. J lost 7 bases, V lost 7 bases, and 7 bases had no gene match. The CDR3 covers 13 residues. CDR1 and CDR2 from the germline V gene are SGHTS and YDEGEE.

The sequence was obtained from a woman between 18 and 29 years old in good health. Sequencing was carried out using central memory CD4+ T cells from blood. The genes are TRBV5-8 and TRBJ2-4; 8 bases agree with TRBD1. CDR3 residues: CASARGRMNIQYF. The CDR3 DNA reads TGTGCCAGCGCCAGGGGGCGGATGAACATTCAGTACTTC. Complete variable domain (other parts from reference TRBV5-8 and TRBJ2-4): EAGVTQSPTHLIKTRGQQATLRCSPISGHTSVYWYQQALGLGLQFLLWYDEGEERNRGNFPPRFSGRQFPNYSSELNVNALELEDSALYLCASARGRMNIQYFGAGTRLSVL.